The 17 T cell receptor beta chains in this list originate from one sample, sequenced in a study of blood T cell repertoires in COVID-19. The table came from immunoSEQ multiplex PCR; TCRdb's copy has only in-frame clones and leaves some out. The data contain hundreds of thousands of clones, 88% of them seen just once; the ten biggest clones take up around 3%. The sample was PBMCs or T cells enriched from blood (not recorded which). These receptor sequences come from a woman aged 45-65 years who had recovered from COVID-19.

J is TRBJ1-1 and V is TRBV7-9, with 9 nucleotides matching TRBD1. From germline, CDR1 is SEHNR and CDR2 FQNEAQ (reference sequence). The CDR3 length is 16 residues. V shed 4 bases and J 6 bases; nucleotides not matched to a gene: 12. The CDR3 nucleotides are TGTGCCAGCAGCTACCCCACTACAGGGGGCGCGTCTGAAGCTTTCTTT. This codes for CASSYPTTGGASEAFF.

J is TRBJ1-1 and V is TRBV2; a possible D gene is TRBD1 (6 bases). The ends were cut back, 8 bases at V and 0 bases at J, with 10 bases in the middle. The CDR3 covers 13 residues. Germline V CDR1 and CDR2: SNHLY, FYNNEI. The CDR3 region is CASEGQMNTEAFF. The CDR3 DNA sequence: TGTGCCAGCGAGGGACAAATGAACACTGAAGCTTTCTTT.

V is TRBV28 and J is TRBJ2-1, with TRBD1 matching over 7 bases. The CDR3 is made up of 11 amino acids. With V trimmed by 1 base and J by 15 bases, 3 bases remained unmatched. Germline CDR1 is MDHEN and CDR2 is SYDVKM. The CDR3 DNA reads TGTGCCAGCAGTTTATTGACAGGGACGTTCTTC. This codes for CASSLLTGTFF.

The chain joins TRBV28 to TRBJ1-2; 11 bases map to TRBD1. The CDR3 totals 15 residues. CDR1 and CDR2 (germline): MDHEN, SYDVKM. The V segment lost 5 bases and the J segment 5 bases; nucleotides outside the gene matches: 7. The CDR3 here is CASSPTGQGVYGYTF. The CDR3 DNA reads as TGTGCCAGCAGTCCTACGGGACAGGGGGTATATGGCTACACCTTC.

J is TRBJ2-3 and V is TRBV28; 10 nucleotides line up with TRBD2. With V trimmed by 4 bases and J by 4 bases, 8 bases remained unmatched. CDR3 length: 16 residues. Germline V gene lookup returns CDR1 MDHEN and CDR2 SYDVKM. Written as DNA, the CDR3 is TGTGCCAGCAGTTCCGCGGGGACTAGCGACCCAGATACGCAGTATTTT. Translation: CASSSAGTSDPDTQYF.

The chain carries TRBV4-3 and TRBJ1-3, with 8 bases matching TRBD1. The germline V gene has CDR1 LGHNA and CDR2 YSLEER. With V trimmed by 3 bases and J by 8 bases, 3 bases remained unmatched. This CDR3 has 13 residues. The CDR3: CASSQQGADTIYF. CDR3 DNA sequence: TGCGCCAGCAGCCAGCAGGGGGCGGACACCATATATTTT.

This rearrangement joins TRBV10-3 to TRBJ1-1, with TRBD1 matching over 7 bases. The CDR3 is made up of 13 amino acids. The V and J ends lost 6 bases and 1 base, in that order; junction bases with no gene match: 2. CDR1 is ENHRY, CDR2 SYGVKD, per germline. The CDR3, as DNA: TGTGCCATCAGGGGACAGCAGAACACTGAAGCTTTCTTT. Its protein product is CAIRGQQNTEAFF.

The chain is built from TRBV24-1 and TRBJ2-2; possibly TRBD2 for D (6 bases). V was pared by 5 bases and J by 6 bases, with 15 bases between. This CDR3 has 15 amino acids. Germline lookup yields CDR1 KGHDR and CDR2 SFDVKD. The CDR3: CATSAKGLPSGELFF. The CDR3 DNA reads as TGTGCCACCAGTGCTAAGGGACTGCCGTCCGGGGAGCTGTTTTTT.

The J gene is TRBJ2-4, the V gene TRBV14; D is ambiguous. Germline lookup yields CDR1 SGHDN and CDR2 FVKESK. Trimming shortened V by 4 bases and J by 7 bases, and 14 bases separated the two germline ends. This CDR3 is built from 14 residues. CDR3 region: CASSPRGLENIQYF. In DNA, the CDR3 is TGTGCCAGCAGCCCTCGTGGCTTGGAGAACATTCAGTACTTC.

The CDR3 DNA is TGTGCCAGCAGCTCGGGACAGGGGTCCACAGATACGCAGTATTTT. It codes for CASSSGQGSTDTQYF. The rearrangement links TRBV11-1 to TRBJ2-3; 10 bases are shared with TRBD1. CDR3 length: 15 residues. The V and J ends lost 4 bases and 2 bases, in that order; junction bases with no gene match: 3. Germline V gene data show CDR1 as SGHAT and CDR2 as FQDESV (reference sequence). The full variable domain, rest sourced from reference TRBV11-1 and TRBJ2-3, is EAEVAQSPRYKITEKSQAVAFWCDPISGHATLYWYRQILGQGPELLVQFQDESVVDDSQLPKDRFSAERLKGVDSTLKIQPAELGDSAMYLCASSSGQGSTDTQYFGPGTRLTVL.

This chain links TRBV7-9 with TRBJ2-2; D remains unclear. The CDR3 length is 13 residues. Germline V lookup: CDR1 SEHNR, CDR2 FQNEAQ (reference sequence). V was trimmed by 2 bases and J by 5 bases, leaving 6 bases between them. CDR3 DNA sequence: TGTGCCAGCAGCTTATATATAACCGGGGAGCTGTTTTTT. Amino acid sequence: CASSLYITGELFF.

This clone has only a few counts. The chain couples TRBV6-2 or TRBV6-3 to TRBJ1-2; 8 bases agree with TRBD1. CDR1 is MNHEY and CDR2 is SVGEGT in the germline V gene. J gave up 2 bases and V 0 bases, and 17 bases lay outside the gene matches. This CDR3 is built from 20 residues. CDR3 protein: CASSYSRGRTGTILNYGYTF. In DNA, the CDR3 is TGTGCCAGCAGTTACTCGAGGGGCCGGACAGGGACCATCCTCAACTATGGCTACACCTTC.

This chain links TRBV5-1 with TRBJ1-1, with TRBD1 identical over 8 bases. With 4 bases clipped from V and 5 bases from J, the junction kept 7 bases outside the gene matches. CDR3 length: 14 residues. Germline CDR1 and CDR2: SGHRS and YFSETQ. As DNA, the CDR3 is TGCGCCAGCAGCATGGGACAGGTCGGGACTGAAGCTTTCTTT. Translation gives CASSMGQVGTEAFF.

The chain links TRBV28 to TRBJ1-3; maybe TRBD1 (6 bases). The V and J ends lost 5 bases and 5 bases respectively, with 22 bases between them. The CDR3 totals 17 residues. Germline V gene sequence: CDR1 MDHEN, CDR2 SYDVKM. This CDR3 is CASSPGLVGGQRNTIYF. In nucleotides, the CDR3 is TGTGCCAGCAGTCCGGGGTTAGTAGGGGGTCAGAGAAACACCATATATTTT.

The CDR3, as DNA: TGTGCCAGCAGCCCTCCGGGACTAGCGGGGGGGCAGTTCTTC. It yields the protein CASSPPGLAGGQFF. This rearrangement joins TRBV7-2 to TRBJ2-1; 15 bases agree with TRBD2. The J segment lost 12 bases and the V segment lost 5 bases, leaving 5 bases of the junction unmatched. The CDR3 consists of 14 residues. Germline V gene lookup returns CDR1 SGHTA and CDR2 FQGNSA.

The chain links TRBV29-1 to TRBJ1-6; no clear D gene. Germline V gene sequence: CDR1 SQVTM, CDR2 ANQGSEA. Trimming cost V 7 bases and J 4 bases, with 11 bases left between them. This CDR3 is 13 amino acids long. The CDR3 is CSASRGYNSPLHF. The DNA for the CDR3 is TGCAGCGCCTCCCGCGGGTATAATTCACCCCTCCACTTT.

The chain uses TRBV5-1 and TRBJ2-3, with D tentatively TRBD2 (6 bases). The CDR3 sequence is 16 residues long. V lost 4 bases, J lost 2 bases, and 17 bases lay in between. CDR1 is SGHRS and CDR2 is YFSETQ in the germline V gene. The CDR3 nucleotides read TGCGCCAGCAGCAGCCTCGGGAGTACCCCCACAGATACGCAGTATTTT. Translating it yields CASSSLGSTPTDTQYF.